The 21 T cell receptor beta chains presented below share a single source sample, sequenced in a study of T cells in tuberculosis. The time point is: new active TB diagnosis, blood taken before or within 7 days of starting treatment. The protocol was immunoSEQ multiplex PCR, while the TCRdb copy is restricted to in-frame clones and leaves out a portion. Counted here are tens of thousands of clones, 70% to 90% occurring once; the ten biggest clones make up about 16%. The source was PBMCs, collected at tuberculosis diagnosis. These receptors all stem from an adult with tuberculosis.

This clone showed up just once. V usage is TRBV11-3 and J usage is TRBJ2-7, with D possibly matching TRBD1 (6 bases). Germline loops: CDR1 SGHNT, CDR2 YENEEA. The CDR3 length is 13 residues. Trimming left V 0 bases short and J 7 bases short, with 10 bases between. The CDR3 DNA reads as TGTGCCAGCAGCTTAGACAGGGGACGTGAGCAGTACTTC. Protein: CASSLDRGREQYF. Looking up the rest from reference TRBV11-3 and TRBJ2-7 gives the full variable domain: EAGVVQSPRYKIIEKKQPVAFWCNPISGHNTLYWYLQNLGQGPELLIRYENEEAVDDSQLPKDRFSAERLKGVDSTLKIQPAELGDSAVYLCASSLDRGREQYFGPGTRLTVT.

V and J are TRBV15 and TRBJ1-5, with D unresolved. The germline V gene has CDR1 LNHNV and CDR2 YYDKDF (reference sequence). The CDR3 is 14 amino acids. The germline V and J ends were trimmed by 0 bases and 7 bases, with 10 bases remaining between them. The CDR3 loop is CATSRDLTPQPQHF. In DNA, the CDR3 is TGTGCCACCAGCAGAGATTTGACACCCCAGCCCCAGCATTTT.

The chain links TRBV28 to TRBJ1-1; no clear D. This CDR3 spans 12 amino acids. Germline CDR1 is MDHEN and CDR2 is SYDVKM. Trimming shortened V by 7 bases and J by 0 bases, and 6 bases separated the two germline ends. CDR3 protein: CASTSVNTEAFF. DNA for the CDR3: TGTGCCAGCACGAGCGTGAACACTGAAGCTTTCTTT.

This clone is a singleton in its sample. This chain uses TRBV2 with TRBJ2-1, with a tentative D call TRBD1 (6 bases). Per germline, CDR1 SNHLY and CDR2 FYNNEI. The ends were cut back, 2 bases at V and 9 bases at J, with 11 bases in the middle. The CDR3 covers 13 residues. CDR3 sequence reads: CASSENLGAEQFF. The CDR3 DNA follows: TGTGCCAGCAGTGAAAACTTGGGGGCTGAGCAGTTCTTC. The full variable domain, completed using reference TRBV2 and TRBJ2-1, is EPEVTQTPSHQVTQMGQEVILRCVPISNHLYFYWYRQILGQKVEFLVSFYNNEISEKSEIFDDQFSVERPDGSNFTLKIRSTKLEDSAMYFCASSENLGAEQFFGPGTRLTVL.

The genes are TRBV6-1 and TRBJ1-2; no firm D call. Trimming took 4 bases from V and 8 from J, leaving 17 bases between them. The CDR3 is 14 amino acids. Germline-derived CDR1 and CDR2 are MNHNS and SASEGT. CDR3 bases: TGTGCCAGCAGTGCCTCACCGACGGGGAGCGGCTACACCTTC. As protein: CASSASPTGSGYTF.

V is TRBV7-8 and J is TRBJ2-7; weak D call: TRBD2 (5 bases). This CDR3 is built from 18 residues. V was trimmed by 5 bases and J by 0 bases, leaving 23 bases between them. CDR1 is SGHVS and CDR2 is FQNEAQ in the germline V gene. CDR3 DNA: TGTGCCAGCAGCCACACTAAACGAGGACTTTCCTTCTCCTACGAGCAGTACTTC. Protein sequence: CASSHTKRGLSFSYEQYF.

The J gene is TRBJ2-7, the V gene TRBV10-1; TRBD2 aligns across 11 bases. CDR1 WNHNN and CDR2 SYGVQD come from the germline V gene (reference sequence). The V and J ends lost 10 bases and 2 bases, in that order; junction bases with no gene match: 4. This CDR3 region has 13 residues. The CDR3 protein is CATVSGGAYEQYF. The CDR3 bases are TGCGCCACCGTTAGCGGGGGGGCCTACGAGCAGTACTTC.

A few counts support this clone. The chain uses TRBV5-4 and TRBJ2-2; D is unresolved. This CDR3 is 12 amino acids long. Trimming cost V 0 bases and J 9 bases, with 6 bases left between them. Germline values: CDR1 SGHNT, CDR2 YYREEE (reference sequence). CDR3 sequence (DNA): TGTGCCAGCAGCTTGGGGGCGCGGGAGCTGTTTTTT. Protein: CASSLGARELFF.

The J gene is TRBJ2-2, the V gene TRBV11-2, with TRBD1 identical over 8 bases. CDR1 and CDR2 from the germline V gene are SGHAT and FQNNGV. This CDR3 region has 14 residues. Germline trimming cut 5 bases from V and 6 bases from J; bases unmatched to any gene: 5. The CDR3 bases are TGTGCCAGCAGCGTGGACAGGGATCCCGGGGAGCTGTTTTTT. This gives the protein CASSVDRDPGELFF.

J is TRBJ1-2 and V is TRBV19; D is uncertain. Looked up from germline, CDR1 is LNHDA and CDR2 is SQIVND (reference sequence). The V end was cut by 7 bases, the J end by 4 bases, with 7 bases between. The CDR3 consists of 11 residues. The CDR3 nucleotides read TGTGCCAGTAAGGAGAGCTATGGCTACACCTTC. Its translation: CASKESYGYTF. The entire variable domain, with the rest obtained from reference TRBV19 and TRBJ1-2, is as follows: DGGITQSPKYLFRKEGQNVTLSCEQNLNHDAMYWYRQDPGQGLRLIYYSQIVNDFQKGDIAEGYSVSREKKESFPLTVTSAQKNPTAFYLCASKESYGYTFGSGTRLTVV.

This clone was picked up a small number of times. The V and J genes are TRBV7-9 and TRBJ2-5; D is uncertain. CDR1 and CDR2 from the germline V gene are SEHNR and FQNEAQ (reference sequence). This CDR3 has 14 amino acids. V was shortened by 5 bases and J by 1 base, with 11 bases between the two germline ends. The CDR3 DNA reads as TGTGCCAGCAGCCCGTGGGCTCTCCAAGAGACCCAGTACTTC. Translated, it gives CASSPWALQETQYF.

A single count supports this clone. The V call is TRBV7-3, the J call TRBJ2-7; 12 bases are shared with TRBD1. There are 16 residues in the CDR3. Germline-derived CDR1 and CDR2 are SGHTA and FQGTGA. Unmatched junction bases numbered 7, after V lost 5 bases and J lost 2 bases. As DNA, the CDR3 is TGTGCCAGCAGCCCGTTCGGGACAGGGGGCACCTACGAGCAGTACTTC. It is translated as CASSPFGTGGTYEQYF.

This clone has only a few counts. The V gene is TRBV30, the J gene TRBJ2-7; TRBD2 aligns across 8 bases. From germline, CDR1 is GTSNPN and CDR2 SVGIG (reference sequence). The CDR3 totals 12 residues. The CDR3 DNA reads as TGTGCTTGGGCCAGCGGGAGCCCCGAGCAGTACTTC. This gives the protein CAWASGSPEQYF.

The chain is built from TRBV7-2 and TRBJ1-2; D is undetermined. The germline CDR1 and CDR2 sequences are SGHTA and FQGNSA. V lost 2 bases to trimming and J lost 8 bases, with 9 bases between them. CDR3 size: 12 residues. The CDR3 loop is CASSLSAGGYTF. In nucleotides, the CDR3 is TGTGCCAGCAGCTTATCTGCGGGAGGCTACACCTTC.

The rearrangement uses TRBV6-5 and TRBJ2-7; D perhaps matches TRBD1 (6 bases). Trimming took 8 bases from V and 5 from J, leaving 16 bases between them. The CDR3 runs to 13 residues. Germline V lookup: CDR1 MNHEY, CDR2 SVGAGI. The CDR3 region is CASRYREENEQYF. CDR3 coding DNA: TGTGCCAGCCGGTACAGGGAAGAAAACGAGCAGTACTTC.

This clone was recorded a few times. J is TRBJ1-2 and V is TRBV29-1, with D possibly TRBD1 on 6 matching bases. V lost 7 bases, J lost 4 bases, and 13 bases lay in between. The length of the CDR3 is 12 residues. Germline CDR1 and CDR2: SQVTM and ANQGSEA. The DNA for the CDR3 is TGCAGCGCTCAAGAGGGGGGCTATGGCTACACCTTC. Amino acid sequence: CSAQEGGYGYTF. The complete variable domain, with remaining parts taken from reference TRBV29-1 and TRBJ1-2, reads SAVISQKPSRDICQRGTSLTIQCQVDSQVTMMFWYRQQPGQSLTLIATANQGSEATYESGFVIDKFPISRPNLTFSTLTVSNMSPEDSSIYLCSAQEGGYGYTFGSGTRLTVV.

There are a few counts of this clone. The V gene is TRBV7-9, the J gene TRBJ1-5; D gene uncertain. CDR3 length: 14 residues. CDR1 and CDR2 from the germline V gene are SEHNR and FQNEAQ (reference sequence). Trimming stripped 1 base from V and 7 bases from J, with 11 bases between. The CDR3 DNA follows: TGTGCCAGCAGCTTAGGTCATGACGGGCAGCCCCAGCATTTT. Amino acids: CASSLGHDGQPQHF. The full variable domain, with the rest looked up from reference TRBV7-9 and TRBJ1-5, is DTGVSQNPRHKITKRGQNVTFRCDPISEHNRLYWYRQTLGQGPEFLTYFQNEAQLEKSRLLSDRFSAERPKGSFSTLEIQRTEQGDSAMYLCASSLGHDGQPQHFGDGTRLSIL.

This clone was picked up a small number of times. CDR3 protein: CASSPQTGGDTEAFF. CDR3 DNA sequence: TGTGCCAGCAGCCCTCAAACAGGGGGGGACACTGAAGCTTTCTTT. This chain uses TRBV7-9 with TRBJ1-1, with 8 bases lining up with TRBD1. Per germline, CDR1 SEHNR and CDR2 FQNEAQ (reference sequence). V lost 5 bases, J lost 3 bases, and 8 bases stayed unmatched. The CDR3 runs 15 residues.

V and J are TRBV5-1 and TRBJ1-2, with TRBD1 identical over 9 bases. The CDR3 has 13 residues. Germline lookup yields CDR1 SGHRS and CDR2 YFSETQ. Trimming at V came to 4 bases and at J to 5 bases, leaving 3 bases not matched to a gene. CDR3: CASSLGTGYGYTF. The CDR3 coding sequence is TGCGCCAGCAGCCTCGGGACAGGGTATGGCTACACCTTC.

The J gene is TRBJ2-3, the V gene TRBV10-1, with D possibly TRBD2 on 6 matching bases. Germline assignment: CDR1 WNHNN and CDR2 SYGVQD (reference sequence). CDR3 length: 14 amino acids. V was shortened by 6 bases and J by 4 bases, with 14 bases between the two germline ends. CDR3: CASSGTLTSDTQYF. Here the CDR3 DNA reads TGCGCCAGCAGCGGGACTCTAACTTCAGATACGCAGTATTTT.

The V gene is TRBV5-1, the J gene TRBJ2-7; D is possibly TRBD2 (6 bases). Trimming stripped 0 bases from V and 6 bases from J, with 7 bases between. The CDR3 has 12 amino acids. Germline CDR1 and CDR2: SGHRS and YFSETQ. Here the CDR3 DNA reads TGCGCCAGCAGCTTGGTCGGGGGCGAGCAGTACTTC. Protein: CASSLVGGEQYF.